This TCR beta chain was identified in a study of CD8+ T cells in alopecia areata. Study conclusions and caveats: Affected lesional scalp, above all in alopecia totalis/universalis, was more clonal than normal scalp.

Germline V gives CDR1 LNHNV, CDR2 YYDKDF (reference sequence). Trimming shortened V by 6 bases and J by 6 bases, and 18 bases separated the two germline ends. The CDR3 covers 16 residues. Comments on this clone: Its antigen is not known.

RNA was isolated and reverse transcribed to cDNA, the sequencing template. Produced via immunoSEQ multiplex PCR; TCRdb's table is partial and in-frame only. The data contain fewer than 100,000 clones, 40% to 45% of them singletons. The TCR was taken from a human donor with alopecia areata. Material for sequencing was CD4+ T cells sorted from blood. This chain joins TRBV15 and TRBJ2-6; D gene uncertain. CDR3 loop: CATSKDPAPAANVLTF. The DNA for the CDR3 is TGTGCCACCAGTAAGGACCCCGCCCCAGCGGCCAACGTCCTGACTTTC.